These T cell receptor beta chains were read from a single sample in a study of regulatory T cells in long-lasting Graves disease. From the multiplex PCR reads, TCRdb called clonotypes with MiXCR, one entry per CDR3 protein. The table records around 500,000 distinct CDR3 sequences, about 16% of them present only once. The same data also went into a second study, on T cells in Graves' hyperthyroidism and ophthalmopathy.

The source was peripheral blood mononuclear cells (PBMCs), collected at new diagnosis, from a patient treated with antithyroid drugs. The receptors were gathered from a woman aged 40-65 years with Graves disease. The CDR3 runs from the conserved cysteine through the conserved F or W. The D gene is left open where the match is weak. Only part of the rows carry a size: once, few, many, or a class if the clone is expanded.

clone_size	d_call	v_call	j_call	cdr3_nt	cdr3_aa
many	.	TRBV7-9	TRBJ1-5	TGTGCCAGCAGCTTACGGGGTGGGGATCAGCCCCAGCATTTT	CASSLRGGDQPQHF
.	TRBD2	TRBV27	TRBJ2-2	TGTGCCAGCGCCCCGGGACTAGGGGGCACCGGGGAGCTGTTTTTT	CASAPGLGGTGELFF
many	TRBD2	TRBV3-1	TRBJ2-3	TGTGCCAGCAGCAGGACTAGCGGGGGATGGAGGGATACGCAGTATTTT	CASSRTSGGWRDTQYF
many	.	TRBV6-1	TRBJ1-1	TGTGCCAGCGGAACTCAGGGGTTTGAAGCTTTCTTT	CASGTQGFEAFF
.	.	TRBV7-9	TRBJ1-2	TGTGCCAGCAGCTCCTCTTTGGGGGGCAGGCACTATGGCTACACCTTC	CASSSSLGGRHYGYTF
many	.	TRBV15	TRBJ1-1	TGTGCCACCAGCAGACCACACGGATACACTGAAGCTTTCTTT	CATSRPHGYTEAFF
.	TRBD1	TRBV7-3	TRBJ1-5	TGTGCCAGCAGCTTGGTGACAGGGGACAATCAGCCCCAGCATTTT	CASSLVTGDNQPQHF
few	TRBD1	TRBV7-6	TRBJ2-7	TGTGCCAGCAGCCCCGGACAGGCCGCGCAGTACTTC	CASSPGQAAQYF
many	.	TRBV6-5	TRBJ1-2	TGTGCCAGCAGTTACAGCGGGCTCCTAGGCTACACCTTC	CASSYSGLLGYTF
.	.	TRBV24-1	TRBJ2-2	TGTGCCACCAGTGATTTGAGTACCCGGGAGCTGTTTTTT	CATSDLSTRELFF
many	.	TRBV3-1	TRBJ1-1	TGTGCCAGCAGCCAAGATCTCGTTATGAACACTGAAGCTTTCTTT	CASSQDLVMNTEAFF
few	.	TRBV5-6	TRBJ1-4	TGTGCCAGCAGCTTGAGGGGCCCGGGAGAAAAACTGTTTTTT	CASSLRGPGEKLFF
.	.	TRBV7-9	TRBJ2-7	TGTGCCAGCAGCTTTCCCCAGGGCCCCGACTACGAGCAGTACTTC	CASSFPQGPDYEQYF
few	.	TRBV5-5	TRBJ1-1	TGTGCCAGCAGCTTGTCGCTGGGGCCGCACACTGAAGCTTTCTTT	CASSLSLGPHTEAFF
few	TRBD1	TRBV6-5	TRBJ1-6	TGTGCCAGCAGTTTCTGGCGACAGGGAGGCGGATCACCCCTCCACTTT	CASSFWRQGGGSPLHF
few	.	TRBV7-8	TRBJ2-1	TGTGCCAGCAACCCCGGGACCAGCTACAATGAGCAGTTCTTC	CASNPGTSYNEQFF
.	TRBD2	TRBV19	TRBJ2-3	TGTGCCAGTAGTATAATGGCGGGGGGGACGAGGACAGATACGCAGTATTTT	CASSIMAGGTRTDTQYF
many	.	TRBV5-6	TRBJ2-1	TGTGCCAGCAGCTTGGTAGGCGGTGGTGAGCAGTTCTTC	CASSLVGGGEQFF
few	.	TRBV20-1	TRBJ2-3	TGCAGTCACGGAAGAGGGGGCACAGATACGCAGTATTTT	CSHGRGGTDTQYF
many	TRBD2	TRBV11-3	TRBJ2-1	TGTGCCAGCAGCTCAGCGGGGCCCATAGACAATGAGCAGTTCTTC	CASSSAGPIDNEQFF
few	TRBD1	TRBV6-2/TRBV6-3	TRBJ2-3	TGTGCCAGCAGTGACCGTCCGGGACAGGTCACAGATACGCAGTATTTT	CASSDRPGQVTDTQYF
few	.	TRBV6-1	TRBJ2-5	TGTGCCAGCGGGGGGAATGAGGAGACCCAGTACTTC	CASGGNEETQYF
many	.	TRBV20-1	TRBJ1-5	TGCAGTGCTAAGCAGGGCGATCAGCCCCAGCATTTT	CSAKQGDQPQHF
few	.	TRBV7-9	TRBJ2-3	TGTGCCAGCAGCCACGGTAGCACAGATACGCAGTATTTT	CASSHGSTDTQYF
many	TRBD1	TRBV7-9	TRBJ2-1	TGTGCCATCTCCGACCGGGACAGAACTTACAATGAGCAGTTCTTC	CAISDRDRTYNEQFF
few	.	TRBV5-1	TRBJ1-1	TGCGCCAGCAGCTTACAGACGAACACTGAAGCTTTCTTT	CASSLQTNTEAFF
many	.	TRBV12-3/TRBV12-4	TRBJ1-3	TGTGCCAGCAGCTCCCACAGGGTCACTGGAAACACCATATATTTT	CASSSHRVTGNTIYF
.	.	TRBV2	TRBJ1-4	TGTGTCAGCAGTGAAGGGGGATATGGTAATGAAAAACTGTTTTTT	CVSSEGGYGNEKLFF
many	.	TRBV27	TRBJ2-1	TGTGCCAGCAGTTTAGTAGCCCTACCCAGTGAGCAGTTCTTC	CASSLVALPSEQFF
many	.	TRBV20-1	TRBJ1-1	TGCAGTGCTAGACCCGGATGGGGGACTGAAGCTTTCTTT	CSARPGWGTEAFF
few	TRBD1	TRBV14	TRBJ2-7	TGTGCCAGCAGCCAGCTTGGGACAGGGGTTCCCTACGAGCAGTACTTC	CASSQLGTGVPYEQYF
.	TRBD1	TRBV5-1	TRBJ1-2	TGCGCCAGCAGCGTGGGACAGGGGCTGGTTCAAGGCTACACCTTC	CASSVGQGLVQGYTF
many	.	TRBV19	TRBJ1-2	TGTGCCAGTACTATAAGGTCGGACAACTATGGCTACACCTTC	CASTIRSDNYGYTF
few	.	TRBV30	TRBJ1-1	TGTGCCCAGGGTCTCACTGAAGCTTTCTTT	CAQGLTEAFF
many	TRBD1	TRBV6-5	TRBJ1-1	TGTGCCAGCAGTTACACTGGGACAGGGGGTAAGAACACTGAAGCTTTCTTT	CASSYTGTGGKNTEAFF
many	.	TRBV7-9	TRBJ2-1	TGTGCCAGCAGCTTACTCTCATCAACCGGGGGCAATGAGCAGTTCTTC	CASSLLSSTGGNEQFF
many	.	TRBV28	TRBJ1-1	TGTGCTGTAAAGGGGGTCTTAACTGAAGCTTTCTTT	CAVKGVLTEAFF
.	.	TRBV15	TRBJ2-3	TGTGCCACCAGCAGAGATCAAGATACGAGTACGCAGTATTTT	CATSRDQDTSTQYF
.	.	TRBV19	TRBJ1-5	TGTGCCAGTAGTAAAGGGTCGACTCAGCCCCAGCATTTT	CASSKGSTQPQHF
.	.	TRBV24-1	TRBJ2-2	TGTGCCACCAGTGCAACCGGGGAGCTGTTTTTT	CATSATGELFF
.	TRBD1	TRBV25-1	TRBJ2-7	TGTGCCAGCAGTGCTTCCCGGGACAGACCCTACGAGCAGTACTTC	CASSASRDRPYEQYF
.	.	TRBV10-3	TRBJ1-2	TGTGCCATCAGTGGGACAGAGCGCAAGGGCTACACCTTC	CAISGTERKGYTF
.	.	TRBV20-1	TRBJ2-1	TGCAGTGCTAGTTGGGGATACAATGAGCAGTTCTTC	CSASWGYNEQFF
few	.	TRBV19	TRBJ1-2	TGTGCCAGTATCGTCACAGGGTCAAACTATGGCTACACCTTC	CASIVTGSNYGYTF
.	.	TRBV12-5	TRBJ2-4	TGTGCTAGTGGTTTGGATGCCAAAAACATTCAGTACTTC	CASGLDAKNIQYF
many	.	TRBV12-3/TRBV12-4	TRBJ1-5	TGTGCCAGCAGTTTTACAGGGACGGGGCAGCCCCAGCATTTT	CASSFTGTGQPQHF
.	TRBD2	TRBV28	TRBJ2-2	TGTGCCAGCAGCAGTAGCGGGGGGGCCGAGAACGGGGAGCGGTTTTTT	CASSSSGGAENGERFF
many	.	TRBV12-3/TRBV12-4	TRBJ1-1	TGTGCCAGCCTCGACTGGTACAGCCTGAACACTGAAGCTTTCTTT	CASLDWYSLNTEAFF
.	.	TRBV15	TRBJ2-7	TGTGCCACCAGCAGAGTGACACAAATCGACGAGCAGTACTTC	CATSRVTQIDEQYF